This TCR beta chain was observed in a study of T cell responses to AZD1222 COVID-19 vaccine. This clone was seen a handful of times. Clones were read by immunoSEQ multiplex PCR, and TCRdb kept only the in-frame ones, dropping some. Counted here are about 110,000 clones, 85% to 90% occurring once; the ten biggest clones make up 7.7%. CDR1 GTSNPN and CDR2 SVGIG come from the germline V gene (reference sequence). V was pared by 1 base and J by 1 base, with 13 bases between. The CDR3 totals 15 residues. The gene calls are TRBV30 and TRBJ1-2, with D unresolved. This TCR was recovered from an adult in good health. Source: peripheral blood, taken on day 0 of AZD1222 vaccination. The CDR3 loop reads CAWSGRVARNYGYTF. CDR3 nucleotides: TGTGCCTGGAGTGGACGGGTGGCCCGTAACTATGGCTACACCTTC.